This T cell receptor (beta chain) was profiled in a study of T cell changes during pregnancy in multiple sclerosis. The CDR3 runs 14 residues. Germline V gives CDR1 MNHNS, CDR2 SASEGT. V lost 10 bases to trimming and J lost 3 bases, with 16 bases between them. Data came from immunoSEQ multiplex PCR; TCRdb stores just in-frame clones and leaves some out. The sample lists 30,000 to 40,000 clones, 85% to 90% seen once, with about 10% in the top ten. The input for sequencing was CD8+ T cells from peripheral blood mononuclear cells, taken in the second trimester of pregnancy. This sequence originates from a female donor with multiple sclerosis, enrolled in a pregnancy study. The chain carries TRBV6-1 and TRBJ2-1, with a weak D call TRBD1 (5 bases). In DNA form, the CDR3 reads TGTGCCACTCATGACAGAACAAACTACAATGAGCAGTTCTTC. It yields the protein CATHDRTNYNEQFF.